The next 23 T cell receptor beta chains were all read from a single sample in a study of blood T cells in healthy people across ages. Sample-barcoded 5' priming and a J-beta primer mix drove a second PCR of 7 to 11 cycles. MiXCR, applied by TCRdb to the 5' RACE reads, yields one record per CDR3 protein. The table lists 1.8 million or so distinct CDR3 sequences, roughly 43% of them singletons. Sequenced sample: blood. The receptors here all came from a human donor in good health.

The chain links TRBV11-1 to TRBJ1-1; D gene ambiguous. The germline CDR1 and CDR2 sequences are SGHAT and FQDESV (reference sequence). V was trimmed by 4 bases and J by 0 bases, leaving 15 bases between them. CDR3 size: 16 residues. Here the CDR3 reads CASSSDLVGLNTEAFF. In nucleotides, the CDR3 is TGTGCCAGCAGCTCAGACCTTGTGGGATTGAACACTGAAGCTTTCTTT.

The chain links TRBV20-1 to TRBJ1-2, with D perhaps TRBD1 (5 bases). Trimming took off 5 bases at V and 4 bases at J, with 11 bases between the two ends. The germline gives CDR1 DFQATT, CDR2 SNEGSKA (reference sequence). The CDR3 covers 12 residues. The CDR3 reads CSAPDRTYGYTF. As DNA, the CDR3 is TGCAGTGCTCCTGACAGAACCTATGGCTACACCTTC.

J is TRBJ2-5 and V is TRBV20-1; D unclear. The J call may be mistaken, given a closer DNA end match to TRBJ2-7. The CDR3 runs 15 residues. Germline V gene sequence: CDR1 DFQATT, CDR2 SNEGSKA (reference sequence). CDR3 in amino acids: CSARDPRLMDYEQYF. CDR3 DNA: TGCAGTGCTAGAGATCCGAGGCTCATGGACTACGAGCAGTACTTC.

This clonotype was seen just once. This chain joins TRBV3-1 and TRBJ2-5, with D tentatively TRBD1 or TRBD2 (5 bases each). V lost 4 bases to trimming and J lost 0 bases, with 12 bases between them. The CDR3 totals 15 residues. Germline CDR1 LGHDT, CDR2 YNNKEL (reference sequence). This chain's CDR3 is CASSPSGTNQETQYF. Here the CDR3 DNA reads TGTGCCAGCAGCCCGTCCGGGACGAACCAAGAGACCCAGTACTTC.

V is TRBV6-5 and J is TRBJ1-4, with a weak D call TRBD1 (5 bases). Looked up from germline, CDR1 is MNHEY and CDR2 is SVGAGI. There are 16 residues in the CDR3. With 5 bases removed from V and 1 base from J, the gap between germline ends came to 14 bases. This CDR3 is CASSRQGGGTNEKLFF. The DNA for the CDR3 is TGTGCCAGCAGTCGTCAGGGAGGAGGAACTAATGAAAAACTGTTTTTT.

The chain uses TRBV6-6 and TRBJ2-3, with 9 bases aligning to TRBD1. CDR1 MNHNY and CDR2 SVGAGI come from the germline V gene (reference sequence). The junction had 6 bases not matched to a gene; V was cut back by 5 bases and J by 0 bases. The CDR3 is made up of 16 amino acids. The CDR3 region is CASSTPGQGSTDTQYF. CDR3 bases: TGTGCCAGCAGTACTCCGGGACAGGGAAGCACAGATACGCAGTATTTT.

The chain recombines TRBV12-3 or TRBV12-4 with TRBJ2-5; D is unclear. V was cut by 1 base and J by 5 bases, with 11 bases left in between. The CDR3 is 14 amino acids. The CDR3 DNA reads as TGTGCCAGCAGTTTAGAGGCTATGGGCGAGACCCAGTACTTC. The encoded protein is CASSLEAMGETQYF.

The chain has TRBV4-3 and TRBJ2-1; D remains unclear. The germline V gene encodes CDR1 LGHNA and CDR2 YSLEER. The CDR3 runs 15 residues. The V gene lost 1 base and the J gene lost 10 bases, with 17 bases spanning the gap. The CDR3 here is CASSQAAQFPREQFF. DNA for the CDR3: TGCGCCAGCAGCCAAGCAGCCCAGTTCCCCCGCGAGCAGTTCTTC.

The chain combines TRBV2 with TRBJ2-7; 8 bases line up with TRBD1. The DNA matches TRBJ2-5 better at its end, which makes the J call doubtful. This CDR3 is 16 amino acids long. CDR1 and CDR2 from the germline V gene are SNHLY and FYNNEI. The CDR3 here is CASRLDRGGPGETQYF. In DNA, the CDR3 is TGTGCCAGCAGACTTGACAGGGGAGGCCCTGGGGAGACCCAGTACTTC.

V gene TRBV12-3 or TRBV12-4 combines with J gene TRBJ2-1; perhaps TRBD2 as D (7 bases). Trimming took off 6 bases at V and 9 bases at J, with 21 bases between the two ends. The CDR3 is 15 residues long. CDR3 residues: CASRLGPMGGAEQFF. Written as DNA, the CDR3 is TGTGCCAGCAGACTGGGACCGATGGGGGGGGCTGAGCAGTTCTTC.

Points on this clonotype: Given a much more abundant clone one base away, this may be a read error. The V and J genes are TRBV6-4 and TRBJ2-3; TRBD2 matches at 10 bases. CDR3 size: 14 residues. Germline values: CDR1 MRHNA, CDR2 SNTAGT. CDR3 loop: CASSSGGAGDTRYF. DNA of the CDR3: TGTGCCAGCAGCAGCGGGGGGGCGGGAGATACGCGGTATTTT.

The chain links TRBV7-3 to TRBJ2-3, with D perhaps TRBD2 (7 bases). The length of the CDR3 is 17 residues. The V end lost 4 bases, the J end lost 2 bases, and 19 bases lay between the germline ends. CDR1 is SGHTA and CDR2 is FQGTGA in the germline V gene. This CDR3 reads CASSSKPRGLLTDTQYF. The CDR3, as DNA: TGTGCCAGCAGCTCTAAACCGCGGGGGCTACTCACAGATACGCAGTATTTT.

This clonotype was seen more than once but under ten times. The V call is TRBV5-1, the J call TRBJ1-1; D is uncertain. This CDR3 is 15 amino acids long. CDR1 is SGHRS and CDR2 is YFSETQ in the germline V gene. V lost 3 bases and J 1 base, leaving 13 bases between the germline ends. DNA for the CDR3: TGCGCCAGCAGCTCCCCGACGGCTGCGAACACTGAAGCTTTCTTT. Its translation is CASSSPTAANTEAFF.

The J gene is TRBJ2-4, the V gene TRBV11-2; 9 positions agree with TRBD1. The V segment lost 5 bases and the J segment 15 bases; nucleotides outside the gene matches: 5. Germline-derived CDR1 and CDR2 are SGHAT and FQNNGV. The CDR3 has 11 amino acids. CDR3 bases: TGTGCCAGCAGCATGGGACAGGGTCGGTACTTC. Translation gives CASSMGQGRYF.

The CDR3 DNA reads TGCGCCAGCAGCTTGGTTTCTAGCGAGCGCGGTACGCAGTATTTT. Amino acid sequence: CASSLVSSERGTQYF. This rearrangement joins TRBV5-1 to TRBJ2-3; D is possibly TRBD2 (6 bases). Trimming stripped 0 bases from V and 8 bases from J, with 16 bases between. Looked up from germline, CDR1 is SGHRS and CDR2 is YFSETQ. This CDR3 comprises 15 residues.

V usage is TRBV10-3 and J usage is TRBJ2-1; no firm D call. The V and J ends lost 4 bases and 6 bases respectively, with 7 bases between them. Germline V gives CDR1 ENHRY, CDR2 SYGVKD. The CDR3 spans 12 residues. This CDR3 is CAISGASNEQFF. The CDR3 bases are TGTGCCATCAGTGGGGCAAGCAATGAGCAGTTCTTC.

The V and J genes are TRBV3-1 and TRBJ1-2; D unclear. The CDR3 extends over 16 amino acids. Trimming took off 0 bases at V and 4 bases at J, with 15 bases between the two ends. The germline gives CDR1 LGHDT, CDR2 YNNKEL (reference sequence). This CDR3 reads CASSQESRAKGYGYTF. CDR3 DNA sequence: TGTGCCAGCAGCCAAGAGTCCAGAGCGAAAGGCTATGGCTACACCTTC.

The CDR3, as DNA: TGTGCCAGCAGTCGAGCTGGGCAGGACTACTTCTACGAGCAGTACTTC. Encoded protein: CASSRAGQDYFYEQYF. The rearrangement joins TRBV6-5 to TRBJ2-7; possible D gene TRBD2, 6 bases. V was shortened by 5 bases and J by 3 bases, with 20 bases between the two germline ends. The V gene's germline CDR1 is MNHEY and CDR2 SVGAGI. CDR3 length: 16 residues.

This clonotype was observed a few times. This chain joins TRBV5-1 and TRBJ1-1; 8 nucleotides match TRBD1. This CDR3 region has 15 residues. The V gene end was trimmed by 7 bases and the J gene end by 3 bases; junction bases not matched to a gene: 11. Germline V gene sequence: CDR1 SGHRS, CDR2 YFSETQ. The CDR3 here is CASGWTGWQDTEAFF. The CDR3 DNA is TGCGCCAGCGGATGGACAGGGTGGCAGGACACTGAAGCTTTCTTT. Complete variable domain (other parts from reference TRBV5-1 and TRBJ1-1): KAGVTQTPRYLIKTRGQQVTLSCSPISGHRSVSWYQQTPGQGLQFLFEYFSETQRNKGNFPGRFSGRQFSNSRSEMNVSTLELGDSALYLCASGWTGWQDTEAFFGQGTRLTVV.

This chain joins TRBV24-1 and TRBJ1-5; 7 nucleotides agree with TRBD1. Per germline, CDR1 KGHDR and CDR2 SFDVKD. The length of the CDR3 is 18 residues. Trimming took 2 bases from V and 3 from J; bases not matched to a gene: 12. CDR3 nucleotides: TGTGCCACCAGTGATTCCGGGACAGCATCCACCTACAATCAGCCCCAGCATTTT. This codes for CATSDSGTASTYNQPQHF.

Notes on this clonotype: A read error may explain this, as a much larger clone is one base away. The chain joins TRBV28 to TRBJ2-1, with D possibly matching TRBD1 (6 bases). Germline V gene lookup returns CDR1 MDHEN and CDR2 SYDVKM. The CDR3 length is 15 residues. Trimming took off 7 bases at V and 8 bases at J, with 21 bases between the two ends. The CDR3 protein is CASTPWDTLWDEQFF. The CDR3 DNA is TGTGCCAGCACTCCCTGGGACACCTTGTGGGATGAGCAGTTCTTC.

The genes are TRBV20-1 and TRBJ2-7; TRBD1 is a possible D gene (5 bases). With the DNA end fitting TRBJ2-4 better, the J assignment may be wrong. The CDR3 runs to 13 residues. From germline, CDR1 is DFQATT and CDR2 SNEGSKA (reference sequence). CDR3 in DNA: TGCAGTGGGGGCACGGCAACCAAAAACATTCAGTACTTC. This translates into CSGGTATKNIQYF.

The rearrangement uses TRBV6-5 and TRBJ2-3; possible D gene TRBD1, 6 bases. V was cut by 6 bases and J by 2 bases, with 9 bases left in between. Germline assignment: CDR1 MNHEY and CDR2 SVGAGI. This CDR3 comprises 13 residues. This CDR3 reads CASRDRTTDTQYF. CDR3 DNA sequence: TGTGCCAGCAGGGACAGAACCACAGATACGCAGTATTTT.